Listed here are 8 T cell receptor beta chains from one sample, sequenced in a study of blood T cell repertoires in COVID-19. TCRdb's table, derived via immunoSEQ multiplex PCR, lists solely in-frame clones and lacks some. The sample lists about 100,000 clones, around 87% occurring once. The specimen sequenced was peripheral blood. The origin of the receptors is a human donor in a cohort sampled during active COVID-19.

The chain is built from TRBV9 and TRBJ2-2, with 9 bases matching TRBD1. The V gene's germline CDR1 is SGDLS and CDR2 YYNGEE. V gave up 4 bases and J gave up 2 bases; unmatched junction bases: 6. CDR3 length: 16 residues. This chain's CDR3 is CASSPRTGANTGELFF. The CDR3 nucleotides read TGTGCCAGCAGCCCTCGGACAGGGGCTAACACCGGGGAGCTGTTTTTT.

This sequence joins TRBV7-9 and TRBJ1-3; D unclear. The CDR3 is 12 amino acids. V was cut by 5 bases and J by 4 bases, with 6 bases left in between. CDR1 is SEHNR and CDR2 is FQNEAQ in the germline V gene (reference sequence). CDR3 nucleotides: TGTGCCAGCAGCCCCCCAGGAAACACCATATATTTT. This encodes CASSPPGNTIYF.

The chain joins TRBV5-1 to TRBJ1-5; perhaps TRBD1 as D (6 bases). Per germline, CDR1 SGHRS and CDR2 YFSETQ. V was cut by 0 bases and J by 6 bases, with 10 bases left in between. The CDR3 is made up of 14 amino acids. DNA for the CDR3: TGCGCCAGCAGCTTGGAGGTGGGGGCTCAGCCCCAGCATTTT. Protein: CASSLEVGAQPQHF. The full variable domain, its missing parts supplied by reference TRBV5-1 and TRBJ1-5, is KAGVTQTPRYLIKTRGQQVTLSCSPISGHRSVSWYQQTPGQGLQFLFEYFSETQRNKGNFPGRFSGRQFSNSRSEMNVSTLELGDSALYLCASSLEVGAQPQHFGDGTRLSIL.

V is TRBV5-1 and J is TRBJ2-3; D may be TRBD2 (5 bases). CDR3 length: 14 residues. V lost 2 bases and J lost 5, with 12 bases in between. Germline V gene lookup returns CDR1 SGHRS and CDR2 YFSETQ. The CDR3 loop reads CASSFSAGRDTQYF. CDR3 nucleotides: TGCGCCAGCAGCTTTTCCGCGGGCAGAGATACGCAGTATTTT.

This chain connects TRBV6-5 to TRBJ1-5; D ambiguous. The germline V gene has CDR1 MNHEY and CDR2 SVGAGI. The V and J ends lost 0 bases and 6 bases respectively, with 9 bases between them. The CDR3 covers 14 residues. CDR3 DNA sequence: TGTGCCAGCAGTTACTCGGAGTTGGGTCAGCCCCAGCATTTT. Its protein is CASSYSELGQPQHF.

V usage is TRBV3-1 (or the pseudogene TRBV3-2) and J usage is TRBJ2-2; 8 bases match TRBD2. This CDR3 has 16 residues. Germline CDR1 is LGHDT and CDR2 is YNNKEL (reference sequence). V shed 1 base and J 2 bases; nucleotides not matched to a gene: 3. CDR3 in amino acids: CASSQGSGSNTGELFF. CDR3 DNA: TGTGCCAGCAGCCAAGGCAGCGGGAGCAACACCGGGGAGCTGTTTTTT.

J is TRBJ2-7 and V is TRBV9, with 8 nucleotides matching TRBD1. The CDR3 extends over 13 amino acids. The J segment lost 3 bases and the V segment lost 4 bases, leaving 3 bases of the junction unmatched. The germline gives CDR1 SGDLS, CDR2 YYNGEE. The CDR3 DNA reads TGTGCCAGCAGCAAGGACAGGGACTACGAGCAGTACTTC. It translates to CASSKDRDYEQYF.

This clone came up once. CDR3 sequence (DNA): TGTGCCAGCCTTTCAGGGCTCACCTACGAGCAGTACTTC. As protein: CASLSGLTYEQYF. The rearrangement uses TRBV28 and TRBJ2-7; D possibly corresponds to TRBD1 (5 bases). The V gene's germline CDR1 is MDHEN and CDR2 SYDVKM. The CDR3 is 13 residues long. Trimming took off 8 bases at V and 2 bases at J, with 13 bases between the two ends.